The 25 T cell receptor beta chains below come from one sample, sequenced in a study of spatial heterogeneity in lung cancer. The time point here: sample taken at primary tumor resection. Tumor, nontumor lung or frozen PBMC supplied whole RNA, sequenced without sorting. MiXCR was run by TCRdb on the 5' RACE reads, yielding one entry per CDR3 protein. The table lists just under 95,000 distinct CDR3 sequences, over 9.5% of them singletons. Sequencing used PBMCs, obtained at surgery. The receptors were sampled from a male donor with early-stage non-small cell lung cancer.

V is TRBV7-2 and J is TRBJ2-5; possible D gene TRBD2, 5 bases. Germline CDR1 SGHTA, CDR2 FQGNSA. Trimming shortened V by 1 base and J by 1 base, and 13 bases separated the two germline ends. The CDR3 extends over 16 amino acids. CDR3 residues: CASSLGSPGGQETQYF. The CDR3, as DNA: TGTGCCAGCAGCTTAGGATCCCCCGGAGGCCAAGAGACCCAGTACTTC. Full variable domain (missing parts from reference TRBV7-2 and TRBJ2-5): GAGVSQSPSNKVTEKGKDVELRCDPISGHTALYWYRQSLGQGLEFLIYFQGNSAPDKSGLPSDRFSAERTGGSVSTLTIQRTQQEDSAVYLCASSLGSPGGQETQYFGPGTRLLVL.

V and J are TRBV29-1 and TRBJ2-2; possible D gene TRBD1, 6 bases. The CDR3 loop spans 15 amino acids. The ends were cut back, 4 bases at V and 0 bases at J, with 12 bases in the middle. Per the germline V gene, CDR1 is SQVTM and CDR2 is ANQGSEA. CDR3 DNA: TGCAGCGTTGTACAGGGACCCTCGAACACCGGGGAGCTGTTTTTT. The encoded protein is CSVVQGPSNTGELFF.

This clonotype was found many times. V and J are TRBV15 and TRBJ1-4; TRBD1 agrees at 7 bases. Germline-derived CDR1 and CDR2 are LNHNV and YYDKDF (reference sequence). The CDR3 has 16 amino acids. After removal of 2 bases from V and 10 bases from J, the junction contained 13 bases not matched to a gene. The CDR3 region is CATSRLPQGMYRKLFF. CDR3 in DNA: TGTGCCACCAGCAGACTACCACAGGGGATGTATCGAAAACTGTTTTTT.

Regarding this clonotype: Germline is not matched at one junction end, which may reflect a read error. This chain connects TRBV5-1 to TRBJ1-5, with 7 bases aligning to TRBD1. Germline V gene data show CDR1 as SGHRS and CDR2 as YFSETQ. CDR3 length equals 15 residues. CDR3 coding DNA: TGCGTCAGCAGCAAGGGACAGAGTAGCAATCAGCCCCAGCATTTT. This codes for CVSSKGQSSNQPQHF.

The chain has TRBV24-1 and TRBJ2-2; 10 positions match TRBD2. The junction had 6 bases not matched to a gene; V was cut back by 4 bases and J by 5 bases. The CDR3 loop spans 16 amino acids. CDR1 KGHDR and CDR2 SFDVKD come from the germline V gene. In nucleotides, the CDR3 is TGTGCCACCAGTGACCGGACTAGCGGAAGGACCGGGGAGCTGTTTTTT. Protein: CATSDRTSGRTGELFF.

This clonotype has only one observation. The chain recombines TRBV4-3 with TRBJ2-7, with TRBD2 as a possible D gene (5 bases). In germline, CDR1 is LGHNA, CDR2 YSLEER. V dropped 3 bases and J dropped 6 bases, with 18 bases sitting between them. CDR3 length equals 15 residues. The CDR3 here is CASSHPGVRAGEQYF. For the CDR3, the DNA is TGCGCCAGCAGCCACCCCGGGGTAAGGGCCGGCGAGCAGTACTTC.

The table lists this clonotype with a few counts. This rearrangement joins TRBV28 to TRBJ2-5; TRBD1 or TRBD2 may be the D gene (5 bases each). Trimming took off 1 base at V and 7 bases at J, with 31 bases between the two ends. Germline V lookup: CDR1 MDHEN, CDR2 SYDVKM. This CDR3 spans 20 amino acids. As DNA, the CDR3 is TGTGCCAGCAGTTTATTTTCATGGAAGGACGCCGGGACCCCACACGCGACCCAGTACTTC. This gives the protein CASSLFSWKDAGTPHATQYF.

This chain joins TRBV10-2 and TRBJ2-5; D gene uncertain. Trimming removed 4 bases at V and 2 bases at J, with 8 bases between. The CDR3 is made up of 13 amino acids. In germline, CDR1 is WSHSY, CDR2 SAAADI. The CDR3 loop is CASSGAAQETQYF. DNA of the CDR3: TGCGCCAGCAGTGGGGCAGCGCAAGAGACCCAGTACTTC.

This clonotype turned up a few times. This chain's CDR3 is CASSSLQGRNTEAFF. DNA of the CDR3: TGCGCCAGCAGCTCCTTACAGGGAAGGAACACTGAAGCTTTCTTT. The chain links TRBV5-1 to TRBJ1-1, with a weak D call TRBD1 (6 bases). Germline CDR1 reads SGHRS; CDR2 reads YFSETQ. The CDR3 totals 15 residues. V lost 3 bases and J lost 1, with 13 bases in between.

This chain uses TRBV9 with TRBJ2-3, with 8 nucleotides matching TRBD1. Germline CDR1 SGDLS, CDR2 YYNGEE. The CDR3 sequence is 15 residues long. V shed 5 bases and J 2 bases; nucleotides not matched to a gene: 7. CDR3 amino acids: CASSGRTGFTDTQYF. CDR3 nucleotides: TGTGCCAGCAGTGGCCGGACAGGGTTCACAGATACGCAGTATTTT.

The chain has TRBV20-1 and TRBJ1-5; D is undetermined. The germline V and J ends were trimmed by 5 bases and 5 bases, with 13 bases remaining between them. CDR1 is DFQATT, CDR2 SNEGSKA, per germline (reference sequence). The CDR3 loop spans 13 amino acids. The CDR3 is CSAYGWGDQPQHF. CDR3 nucleotides: TGCAGTGCTTACGGATGGGGAGATCAGCCCCAGCATTTT.

This clonotype was seen a few times. The CDR3: CASSQLSTGELFF. The CDR3 DNA is TGCGCCAGCAGCCAGCTCTCCACCGGGGAGCTGTTTTTT. The chain employs TRBV5-1 and TRBJ2-2; D remains unclear. V was pared by 4 bases and J by 4 bases, with 8 bases between. The germline gives CDR1 SGHRS, CDR2 YFSETQ. The CDR3 sequence is 13 residues long.

This clonotype was seen ten or more times. V gene TRBV25-1 combines with J gene TRBJ2-7, with TRBD1 matching over 12 bases. V lost 6 bases and J lost 5; bases outside the gene matches: 2. Germline loops: CDR1 MGHDK, CDR2 SYGVNS. The CDR3 loop spans 13 amino acids. CDR3 sequence (DNA): TGTGCCAGCAGGGGACAGGGGGCTGACGAGCAGTACTTC. This translates into CASRGQGADEQYF.

This clonotype was counted ten times or more. The rearrangement joins TRBV29-1 to TRBJ2-1; 7 bases agree with TRBD2. The CDR3 spans 15 residues. In germline, CDR1 is SQVTM, CDR2 ANQGSEA. V dropped 6 bases and J dropped 8; count of bases not matched to a gene: 16. CDR3 protein: CSVRPGRDPFDEQFF. CDR3 bases: TGCAGCGTAAGACCGGGGAGGGACCCCTTCGATGAGCAGTTCTTC.

V usage is TRBV9 and J usage is TRBJ1-1, with unresolved D. The V gene's germline CDR1 is SGDLS and CDR2 YYNGEE. This CDR3 spans 13 amino acids. With 0 bases removed from V and 6 bases from J, the gap between germline ends came to 9 bases. For the CDR3, the DNA is TGTGCCAGCAGCGTAGACGGGTATTCTGAAGCTTTCTTT. Protein sequence: CASSVDGYSEAFF.

This clonotype is a singleton in its sample. This clone may be a read error of a much larger clone one base away. Here the CDR3 DNA reads TGTACCAGCAGTTTACCGGGACAGAGCACAGATACGCAGTATTTT. Translation gives CTSSLPGQSTDTQYF. The genes are TRBV28 and TRBJ2-3; 7 nucleotides align to TRBD1. CDR1 and CDR2 from the germline V gene are MDHEN and SYDVKM. The CDR3 consists of 15 residues.

This clonotype has more than one count but fewer than ten. This chain connects TRBV5-1 to TRBJ1-4; tentatively, D is TRBD1 (5 bases). CDR1 is SGHRS and CDR2 is YFSETQ in the germline V gene. This CDR3 is built from 16 residues. V gave up 4 bases and J gave up 2 bases, with 15 bases separating them. The CDR3 spells CASSGGHLGTNEKLFF. CDR3 sequence (DNA): TGCGCCAGCAGCGGTGGACATTTGGGGACTAATGAAAAACTGTTTTTT.

This clonotype was found a few times. This chain joins TRBV5-1 and TRBJ2-1; TRBD1 is a possible D gene (7 bases). Trimming took off 4 bases at V and 7 bases at J, with 15 bases between the two ends. CDR1 is SGHRS, CDR2 YFSETQ, per germline. CDR3 length equals 14 residues. As DNA, the CDR3 is TGCGCCAGCAGCGCCACGTCAGGGGGGAATGAGCAGTTCTTC. Amino acid sequence: CASSATSGGNEQFF.

The genes are TRBV3-1 and TRBJ2-1; TRBD2 agrees at 9 bases. Germline CDR1 LGHDT, CDR2 YNNKEL (reference sequence). The J segment lost 2 bases and the V segment lost 4 bases, leaving 9 bases of the junction unmatched. The CDR3 length is 17 residues. The CDR3 nucleotides read TGTGCCAGCAGCCGCGCGGGAAGCGGGAGGACCTACAATGAGCAGTTCTTC. Translation gives CASSRAGSGRTYNEQFF.

The V and J genes are TRBV28 and TRBJ2-1; D is possibly TRBD2 (6 bases). This CDR3 contains 16 residues. Trimming shortened V by 6 bases and J by 6 bases, and 21 bases separated the two germline ends. Per the germline V gene, CDR1 is MDHEN and CDR2 is SYDVKM. CDR3 residues: CASRGSGASEVNEQFF. CDR3 in DNA: TGTGCCAGCAGAGGGAGTGGGGCTAGCGAGGTCAATGAGCAGTTCTTC.

The rearrangement joins TRBV6-4 to TRBJ1-1; D unclear. Per the germline V gene, CDR1 is MRHNA and CDR2 is SNTAGT. Trimming stripped 8 bases from V and 0 bases from J, with 10 bases between. The CDR3 sequence is 13 residues long. The chain's CDR3 is CASRGSLNTEAFF. The CDR3, as DNA: TGTGCCAGCCGAGGCAGCCTGAACACTGAAGCTTTCTTT.

This clonotype showed up just once. Mismatch with germline at one junction end may stem from a read error. The V call is TRBV15, the J call TRBJ1-6; 7 bases are shared with TRBD1. CDR1 LNHNV and CDR2 YYDKDF come from the germline V gene (reference sequence). The CDR3 has 16 residues. The CDR3 nucleotides read TGTGCCACCAGCAGAGATTTGACAGGGTCGAATTCACCCCCCCACTTT. Its protein is CATSRDLTGSNSPPHF.

The chain has TRBV12-3 or TRBV12-4 and TRBJ1-3; 7 positions match TRBD1. This CDR3 has 16 amino acids. The J segment lost 0 bases and the V segment lost 4 bases, leaving 6 bases of the junction unmatched. The CDR3 protein is CASSSRDRGSGNTIYF. The CDR3 DNA sequence: TGTGCCAGCAGTTCCCGGGACAGAGGCTCTGGAAACACCATATATTTT.

This chain uses TRBV19 with TRBJ1-5; no definite D call. The CDR3 covers 13 residues. Trimming removed 3 bases from V and 2 bases from J, with 5 bases in between. Per germline, CDR1 LNHDA and CDR2 SQIVND (reference sequence). CDR3 coding DNA: TGTGCCAGTAGTATTGAAGGCAATCAGCCCCAGCATTTT. Protein product: CASSIEGNQPQHF.

Turning to this clonotype: Being one base from a much bigger clone, this may be a read error. The V gene is TRBV20-1, the J gene TRBJ1-5, with unresolved D. This CDR3 comprises 13 residues. With 3 bases removed from V and 2 bases from J, the gap between germline ends came to 8 bases. Germline assignment: CDR1 DFQATT and CDR2 SNEGSKA (reference sequence). The CDR3 bases are TGCAGTGCTAGGGGAGAGGGCAATCAGCCCCAGCATTTT. Amino acid sequence: CSARGEGNQPQHF.